These 30 T cell receptor beta chains originate from one sample sequenced in a study of regulatory T cells in long-lasting Graves disease. Regarding time point: newly diagnosed GD, antithyroid drugs for less than 3 months. PBMC-extracted RNA yielded the TCR library. Arm-PCR of CDR3 regions and iRepertoire HTBI primers were the basis on which TCR beta libraries were built. TCRdb re-analysed the multiplex PCR reads in MiXCR, keeping a single row per CDR3 protein. The sample lists fewer than 400,000 distinct CDR3 sequences; roughly 18% were seen once. This sample comprised peripheral blood mononuclear cells (PBMCs), obtained at new diagnosis, from a patient treated with antithyroid drugs. The receptor set was obtained from a female donor with Graves disease.

This clonotype occurred many times. This chain links TRBV30 with TRBJ2-5; 11 bases agree with TRBD1. Germline V lookup: CDR1 GTSNPN, CDR2 SVGIG (reference sequence). This CDR3 has 15 amino acids. The J segment lost 6 bases and the V segment lost 0 bases, leaving 6 bases of the junction unmatched. The CDR3 DNA reads TGTGCCTGGAGTGTACTGAGGACAGGGGGCAAGACCCAGTACTTC. This sequence encodes CAWSVLRTGGKTQYF. Variable domain in full (rest from reference TRBV30 and TRBJ2-5): SQTIHQWPATLVQPVGSPLSLECTVEGTSNPNLYWYRQAAGRGLQLLFYSVGIGQISSEVPQNLSASRPQDRQFILSSKKLLLSDSGFYLCAWSVLRTGGKTQYFGPGTRLLVL.

This clonotype appeared a few times. The V gene is TRBV28, the J gene TRBJ2-1; a weak D match, TRBD2 (6 bases). Germline lookup yields CDR1 MDHEN and CDR2 SYDVKM. The CDR3 is made up of 16 amino acids. Trimming shortened V by 2 bases and J by 4 bases, and 15 bases separated the two germline ends. CDR3 bases: TGTGCCAGCAGTTTAATCTCCGGGGGTTGGTACAATGAGCAGTTCTTC. It codes for CASSLISGGWYNEQFF.

This clonotype came up many times. The J gene is TRBJ2-1, the V gene TRBV14, with 8 nucleotides matching TRBD2. CDR3 size: 17 residues. Germline CDR1 and CDR2: SGHDN and FVKESK. V was pared by 3 bases and J by 10 bases, with 17 bases of the junction left unmatched. The CDR3 DNA reads as TGTGCCAGCAGCCAGGGACTGAGCAGCGGGAGATTTTGGGAGCAGTTCTTC. Protein: CASSQGLSSGRFWEQFF.

Many counts were recorded for this clonotype. For the CDR3, the DNA is TGTGCCAGCCTAGAGCCAGCGGGAGGGAGCACAGATACGCAGTATTTT. The encoded protein is CASLEPAGGSTDTQYF. The chain employs TRBV28 and TRBJ2-3; 10 bases map to TRBD2. The germline V gene encodes CDR1 MDHEN and CDR2 SYDVKM. This CDR3 is built from 16 residues. J lost 0 bases, V lost 8 bases, and 8 bases had no gene match.

This CDR3 is CASSMGLDSYNEQFF. The CDR3 DNA sequence: TGCGCCAGCAGCATGGGACTTGACTCCTACAATGAGCAGTTCTTC. The rearrangement joins TRBV5-1 to TRBJ2-1; D perhaps matches TRBD2 (6 bases). The germline CDR1 and CDR2 sequences are SGHRS and YFSETQ. Trimming removed 4 bases at V and 0 bases at J, with 11 bases between. This CDR3 region has 15 residues.

This clonotype was observed at least ten times. The chain combines TRBV24-1 with TRBJ2-1, with D maybe TRBD2 (5 bases). Trimming removed 3 bases at V and 4 bases at J, with 15 bases between. The CDR3 length is 16 residues. The germline V gene encodes CDR1 KGHDR and CDR2 SFDVKD. The CDR3 protein is CATSDPSGADYNEQFF. As DNA, the CDR3 is TGTGCCACCAGTGATCCCAGCGGAGCTGATTACAATGAGCAGTTCTTC.

At least ten counts were recorded for this clonotype. V usage is TRBV2 and J usage is TRBJ2-1, with 9 positions matching TRBD2. Looked up from germline, CDR1 is SNHLY and CDR2 is FYNNEI. J was trimmed by 0 bases and V by 4 bases; bases with no gene match: 13. The CDR3 runs to 19 residues. CDR3 bases: TGTGCCAGCAGTGCCGGACTAGCGAGTCGGCGAAACTCCTACAATGAGCAGTTCTTC. This gives the protein CASSAGLASRRNSYNEQFF.

The table lists this clonotype with many counts. This rearrangement joins TRBV6-1 to TRBJ1-4, with TRBD1 identical over 8 bases. The CDR3 covers 14 residues. V lost 5 bases, J lost 5 bases, and 4 bases stayed unmatched. CDR1 is MNHNS, CDR2 SASEGT, per germline. The CDR3 sequence: CASSQRTGNEKLFF. CDR3 nucleotide sequence: TGTGCCAGCAGTCAAAGGACAGGGAATGAAAAACTGTTTTTT.

This clonotype was seen repeatedly, ten times or more. The chain has TRBV6-2 or TRBV6-3 and TRBJ2-7; the D call may be TRBD1 or TRBD2 (5 bases each). V lost 0 bases, J lost 2 bases, and 14 bases lay in between. Germline lookup yields CDR1 MNHEY and CDR2 SVGEGT. The CDR3 consists of 16 residues. The CDR3 nucleotides are TGTGCCAGCAGTTACTCGATTTGGGACCCAGCCTACGAGCAGTACTTC. Amino acids: CASSYSIWDPAYEQYF.

A remark on this clonotype: This is likely an artifact of a read error, given a far larger clone one base away. The chain couples TRBV27 to TRBJ2-7; TRBD1 matches at 7 bases. Trimming cost V 3 bases and J 5 bases; bases outside gene matches: 7. CDR1 is MNHEY, CDR2 SMNVEV, per germline (reference sequence). The CDR3 is 14 residues long. The CDR3 DNA is TGTGCCAGCAGTTTGGACAGGCTTAAGGACGAGCAGTACTTC. This sequence encodes CASSLDRLKDEQYF.

A word on this clonotype: A read error may explain this, as a much larger clone is one base away. This chain connects TRBV19 to TRBJ2-7, with D unresolved. This CDR3 spans 13 amino acids. The germline V gene encodes CDR1 LNHDA and CDR2 SQIVND (reference sequence). The CDR3 DNA sequence: TGTGCCAGTAGTCCGCCTTGGGGTAACGAGCGGTACTTC. Translation gives CASSPPWGNERYF.

At least ten counts were recorded for this clonotype. The chain is built from TRBV5-1 and TRBJ1-4; 7 bases match TRBD1. CDR1 is SGHRS, CDR2 YFSETQ, per germline. The CDR3 is made up of 17 amino acids. The V segment lost 4 bases and the J segment 5 bases; nucleotides outside the gene matches: 14. The CDR3 DNA is TGCGCCAGCAGCCTCTTTGGTCCGGGACAGACGAATGAAAAACTGTTTTTT. Protein product: CASSLFGPGQTNEKLFF. Variable domain in full (rest from reference TRBV5-1 and TRBJ1-4): KAGVTQTPRYLIKTRGQQVTLSCSPISGHRSVSWYQQTPGQGLQFLFEYFSETQRNKGNFPGRFSGRQFSNSRSEMNVSTLELGDSALYLCASSLFGPGQTNEKLFFGSGTQLSVL.

This clonotype appeared many times. The V gene is TRBV11-3, the J gene TRBJ1-1; D ambiguous. V was pared by 5 bases and J by 1 base, with 14 bases between. The CDR3 runs to 15 residues. CDR1 and CDR2 from the germline V gene are SGHNT and YENEEA. Written as DNA, the CDR3 is TGTGCCAGCAGCACCGTTGAATCCAGGAACACTGAAGCTTTCTTT. Translation: CASSTVESRNTEAFF.

This clonotype was detected ten times or more. The chain joins TRBV5-1 to TRBJ2-3, with D unclear. Germline V lookup: CDR1 SGHRS, CDR2 YFSETQ. With 4 bases removed from V and 3 bases from J, the gap between germline ends came to 12 bases. The CDR3 loop spans 14 amino acids. The CDR3 bases are TGCGCCAGCAGCCTTAAGGTAGCTACAGATACGCAGTATTTT. This gives the protein CASSLKVATDTQYF.

This clonotype has ten or more counts. The rearrangement uses TRBV28 and TRBJ2-7; 9 nucleotides align to TRBD2. CDR1 is MDHEN and CDR2 is SYDVKM in the germline V gene. The junction had 9 bases not matched to a gene; V was cut back by 5 bases and J by 7 bases. This CDR3 contains 14 residues. CDR3 loop: CASSVSGRWEEQYF. CDR3 nucleotide sequence: TGTGCCAGCAGTGTCAGCGGGAGGTGGGAAGAGCAGTACTTC. Complete variable domain (other parts from reference TRBV28 and TRBJ2-7): DVKVTQSSRYLVKRTGEKVFLECVQDMDHENMFWYRQDPGLGLRLIYFSYDVKMKEKGDIPEGYSVSREKKERFSLILESASTNQTSMYLCASSVSGRWEEQYFGPGTRLTVT.

This chain connects TRBV7-2 to TRBJ1-2; D remains unclear. Trimming removed 0 bases at V and 8 bases at J, with 16 bases between. The CDR3 consists of 15 residues. Germline assignment: CDR1 SGHTA and CDR2 FQGNSA. Written as DNA, the CDR3 is TGTGCCAGCAGCTTAGCCCCAGATCGCCTGGGGGGCTACACCTTC. Translated, it gives CASSLAPDRLGGYTF. Combining the CDR3 with reference TRBV7-2 and TRBJ1-2 gives the whole variable domain GAGVSQSPSNKVTEKGKDVELRCDPISGHTALYWYRQSLGQGLEFLIYFQGNSAPDKSGLPSDRFSAERTGGSVSTLTIQRTQQEDSAVYLCASSLAPDRLGGYTFGSGTRLTVV.

The CDR3: CASSPARGLETQYF. CDR3 nucleotide sequence: TGTGCCAGCTCACCAGCCAGGGGGCTGGAGACCCAGTACTTC. The genes are TRBV18 and TRBJ2-5; 8 bases map to TRBD1. Per germline, CDR1 KGHSH and CDR2 LQKENI. With V trimmed by 2 bases and J by 5 bases, 4 bases remained unmatched. CDR3 size: 14 residues.

Ten or more counts support this clonotype. This rearrangement joins TRBV28 to TRBJ2-7; D gene ambiguous. The germline CDR1 and CDR2 sequences are MDHEN and SYDVKM. The CDR3 totals 16 residues. The V end was cut by 5 bases, the J end by 0 bases, with 17 bases between. The CDR3 DNA reads TGTGCCAGCAGTCTCCCGGGCAGCAAAGGCTCCTACGAGCAGTACTTC. It translates to CASSLPGSKGSYEQYF.

The table lists this clonotype with many counts. V and J are TRBV24-1 and TRBJ1-5; 7 positions match TRBD1. Trimming took 5 bases from V and 6 from J; bases not matched to a gene: 9. The CDR3 runs to 15 residues. From germline, CDR1 is KGHDR and CDR2 SFDVKD. CDR3 in amino acids: CATSASTGSLQPQHF. CDR3 sequence (DNA): TGTGCCACCAGTGCCTCGACAGGGAGCCTTCAGCCCCAGCATTTT.

The sample holds a few counts of this clonotype. One base away lies a much larger clone, so this may be a sequencing read error. This sequence joins TRBV24-1 and TRBJ2-5; 7 bases line up with TRBD1. From germline, CDR1 is KGHDR and CDR2 SFDVKD. The CDR3 loop spans 16 amino acids. CDR3 sequence (DNA): TGTGCCACCAGTGACCCGACAGGGAAGGAGGAAAAGACCCAGCACTTC. This encodes CATSDPTGKEEKTQHF.

This clonotype was picked up many times. CDR3 amino acids: CASGVGSGNQPGGQYF. CDR3 DNA: TGTGCCAGTGGAGTAGGTAGCGGGAACCAGCCAGGCGGGCAGTATTTT. The chain links TRBV11-2 to TRBJ2-3, with TRBD2 matching over 8 bases. The germline CDR1 and CDR2 sequences are SGHAT and FQNNGV. The CDR3 consists of 16 residues. V trimming: 9 bases; J trimming: 11 bases; junction bases outside the gene matches: 22.

This clonotype has only a few counts. The chain uses TRBV30 and TRBJ2-5; perhaps D is TRBD1 or TRBD2 (6 bases each). The V and J ends lost 0 bases and 1 base respectively, with 9 bases between them. This CDR3 has 14 amino acids. Germline CDR1 and CDR2: GTSNPN and SVGIG (reference sequence). CDR3 DNA: TGTGCCTGGAGTGTAGGAGGGGGCCAAGAGACCCAGTACTTC. Translating it yields CAWSVGGGQETQYF.

This clonotype was detected only a few times. V and J are TRBV6-1 and TRBJ2-1; the D gene is possibly TRBD1 (6 bases). Per the germline V gene, CDR1 is MNHNS and CDR2 is SASEGT. CDR3 length equals 12 residues. Trimming took off 5 bases at V and 10 bases at J, with 12 bases between the two ends. The CDR3 here is CASSPGVREQFF. CDR3 in DNA: TGTGCCAGCAGTCCAGGGGTTCGGGAGCAGTTCTTC.

This clonotype was counted ten times or more. The chain has TRBV20-1 and TRBJ1-4; no clear D gene. V was pared by 4 bases and J by 7 bases, with 13 bases between. Germline CDR1 DFQATT, CDR2 SNEGSKA (reference sequence). The CDR3 totals 13 residues. Written as DNA, the CDR3 is TGCAGTGCTAAAAACCCGGAGATTGAAAAACTGTTTTTT. This translates into CSAKNPEIEKLFF.

With regard to this clonotype: A much larger clonotype is one base distant, so this may be a read error. This rearrangement joins TRBV5-1 to TRBJ2-7; 11 bases align to TRBD2. The V and J ends lost 2 bases and 1 base, in that order; junction bases with no gene match: 20. The germline V gene encodes CDR1 SGHRS and CDR2 YFSETQ. CDR3 length: 21 amino acids. For the CDR3, the DNA is TGCGCCAGCAGCTTCAGGGGTCGGCTAGCGGGAGGCCACACCAAATCCTACGAGCAGTACTTC. This translates into CASSFRGRLAGGHTKSYEQYF.

In its sample, this clonotype was seen a few times. A single base separates this from a much larger clone, so it may be a read error. CDR3 sequence reads: CASSLDWPPSEAFF. CDR3 DNA: TGTGCCAGCAGCTTAGACTGGCCCCCCTCTGAAGCTTTCTTT. The V gene is TRBV11-2, the J gene TRBJ1-1; D not resolved. Per germline, CDR1 SGHAT and CDR2 FQNNGV. Trimming took 0 bases from V and 6 from J, leaving 11 bases between them. The CDR3 has 14 residues.

The chain joins TRBV18 to TRBJ2-7, with no clear D. The V end was cut by 1 base, the J end by 2 bases, with 3 bases between. Per germline, CDR1 KGHSH and CDR2 LQKENI. This CDR3 is 12 amino acids long. CDR3 nucleotide sequence: TGTGCCAGCTCACCACTCCCCTACGAGCAGTACTTC. It encodes CASSPLPYEQYF.

This clonotype was seen many times. The V call is TRBV6-1, the J call TRBJ1-3, with unresolved D. Trimming took off 5 bases at V and 0 bases at J, with 20 bases between the two ends. Per germline, CDR1 MNHNS and CDR2 SASEGT. There are 18 residues in the CDR3. The CDR3 DNA reads TGTGCCAGCAGTCCACTGTCTGCCCAGGTCGGCTCTGGAAACACCATATATTTT. It specifies CASSPLSAQVGSGNTIYF.

This clonotype was observed a handful of times. CDR3 residues: CASSEETVGGYEQYF. CDR3 nucleotides: TGTGCCAGCAGTGAAGAGACCGTAGGAGGCTACGAGCAGTACTTC. V is TRBV6-1 and J is TRBJ2-7; D is possibly TRBD2 (5 bases). Deletions cut 1 base from V and 3 bases from J, with 13 bases between. This CDR3 has 15 residues. CDR1 is MNHNS, CDR2 SASEGT, per germline.

This clonotype has a count of ten or more. The CDR3 spells CASNAGTGITEAFF. DNA for the CDR3: TGCGCCAGCAATGCCGGGACAGGGATCACTGAAGCTTTCTTT. The chain combines TRBV10-2 with TRBJ1-1; 9 bases are shared with TRBD1. The CDR3 is 14 amino acids. V was clipped by 7 bases and J by 4 bases; unmatched bases: 7. Germline V gene data show CDR1 as WSHSY and CDR2 as SAAADI.